This TCR beta chain is from a study of cytomegalovirus exposure and HLA in healthy donors. Study in general: In a previous analysis, 117 million unique TCR beta sequences were found from 150 million to 200 million T cells.

Study-level results: In the analysis, some V segments, TRBV6-2 and TRBV6-3 included, were excluded as indistinguishable. In vitro testing confirmed a few CMV-associated chains as specific for CMV antigens. For most TCR beta V segments, an earlier analysis put the productive rate at about 90% or about 30% of the time.

The study ran its PCR with 60 Vbeta and 13 Jbeta primers. Clones were sequenced by immunoSEQ multiplex PCR, and TCRdb holds only the in-frame ones, with some missing. The sample lists 200,000 to 300,000 clones, 70% to 90% occurring once. This CDR3 is 15 amino acids long. Trimming cost V 2 bases and J 4 bases, with 14 bases left between them. Looked up from germline, CDR1 is MNHEY and CDR2 is SVGAGI. On this clone: Its antigen is not known.

This clonotype originated in a woman aged 40 to 50 in good health and CMV-seropositive. The chain has TRBV6-5 and TRBJ1-2; D perhaps matches TRBD1 (6 bases). The sequencing sample was made of PBMCs. CDR3 nucleotides: TGTGCCAGCAGTTACGGTCCAGGGGTGGTCTATGGCTACACCTTC. Amino acids: CASSYGPGVVYGYTF.